This T cell receptor beta chain was profiled in a study of technical replicates of blood from a few donors. CDR3 length equals 13 residues. Germline loops: CDR1 KGHSH, CDR2 LQKENI. Clones were sequenced by immunoSEQ multiplex PCR, and TCRdb holds only the in-frame ones, with some missing. The sample lists almost 70,000 clones; more than 85% were seen once. In the case of this clone: One junction end does not reproduce the germline sequence, and a read error may be involved.

The sequence came from a human donor in good health. Some clones in this sample may be carry-over from other donors' samples. The rearrangement uses TRBV18 and TRBJ1-1; possible D gene TRBD1, 5 bases. The specimen sequenced was PBMCs. The CDR3 loop reads CANSQTENTEAFF. CDR3 bases: TGTGCCAACTCACAGACAGAGAACACTGAAGCTTTCTTT.